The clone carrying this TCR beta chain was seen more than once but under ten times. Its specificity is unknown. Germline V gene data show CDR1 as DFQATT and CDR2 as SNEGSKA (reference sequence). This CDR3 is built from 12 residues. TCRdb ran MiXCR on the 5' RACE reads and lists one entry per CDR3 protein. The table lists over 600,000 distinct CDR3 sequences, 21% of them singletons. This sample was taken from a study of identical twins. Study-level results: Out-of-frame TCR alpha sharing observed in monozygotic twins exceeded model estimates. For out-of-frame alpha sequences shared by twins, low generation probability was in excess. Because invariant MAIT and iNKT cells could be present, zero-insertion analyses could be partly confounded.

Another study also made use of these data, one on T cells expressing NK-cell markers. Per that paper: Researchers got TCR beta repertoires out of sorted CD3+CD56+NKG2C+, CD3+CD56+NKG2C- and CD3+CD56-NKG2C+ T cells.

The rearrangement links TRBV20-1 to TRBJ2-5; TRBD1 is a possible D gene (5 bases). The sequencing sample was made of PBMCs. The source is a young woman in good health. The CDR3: CRAEQAQETQYF. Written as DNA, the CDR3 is TGCAGGGCGGAACAGGCCCAAGAGACCCAGTACTTC.